This T cell receptor beta chain emerged from a study of cytomegalovirus exposure and HLA in healthy donors. Broader study findings: Many donors shared some public TCRs, even though most TCR sequences were rare.

On this clone: What it binds is not known.

PCR amplification relied on 60 Vbeta primers (plus 13 Jbeta primers). Data came from immunoSEQ multiplex PCR; TCRdb stores just in-frame clones and leaves some out. The sample carries about 120,000 clones, 70% to 75% recorded once. This receptor was obtained from a woman between 18 and 30 years old in good health and CMV-seronegative. Sequencing was done on a sample of PBMCs.

For the CDR3, the DNA is TGTGCCAGCAGCTTAGATCCCAGTTACAATGAGCAGTTCTTC. Encoded protein: CASSLDPSYNEQFF. The rearrangement joins TRBV11-2 to TRBJ2-1, with unresolved D. V was shortened by 0 bases and J by 4 bases, with 7 bases between the two germline ends. The CDR3 covers 14 residues. In germline, CDR1 is SGHAT, CDR2 FQNNGV.